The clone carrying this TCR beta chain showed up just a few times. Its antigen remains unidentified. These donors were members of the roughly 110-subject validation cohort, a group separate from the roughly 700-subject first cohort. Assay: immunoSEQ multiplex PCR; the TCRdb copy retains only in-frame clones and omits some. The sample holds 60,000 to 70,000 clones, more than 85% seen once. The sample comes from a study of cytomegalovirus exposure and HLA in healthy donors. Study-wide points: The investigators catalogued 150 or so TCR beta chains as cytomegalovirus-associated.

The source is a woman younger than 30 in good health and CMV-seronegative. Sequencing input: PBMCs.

This chain's CDR3 is CASSFGTLNTEAFF. CDR3 DNA sequence: TGTGCCAGCAGCTTCGGGACATTGAACACTGAAGCTTTCTTT. The J gene is TRBJ1-1, the V gene TRBV7-2; TRBD1 is a possible D gene (6 bases). The CDR3 is 14 amino acids. The V end lost 3 bases, the J end lost 0 bases, and 8 bases lay between the germline ends. CDR1 is SGHTA and CDR2 is FQGNSA in the germline V gene.